This entry features one T cell receptor (beta chain) sequence. The V gene's germline CDR1 is SGDLS and CDR2 YYNGEE. The CDR3 length is 15 residues. V gave up 4 bases and J gave up 3 bases; unmatched junction bases: 7. The data derive from a study of blood T cell repertoires in COVID-19. Study-level background: The United States, Italy and Spain provided the acute and convalescent COVID-19 samples. The analysed material was cDNA or gDNA that came from T cells, B-cell-depleted T cells, or PBMCs.

As processed by the authors: The assay estimated nucleated cells by amplifying reference gene primers. Sequenced by immunoSEQ multiplex PCR; TCRdb stores in-frame clones only, minus some. V and J calls plus clone size are reproduced from that table; the DNA served to infer D and trimming. The sample lists under 250,000 clones; about four fifths were seen once. The chain joins TRBV9 to TRBJ1-1; 9 nucleotides match TRBD1. This clonotype was obtained from a man aged 50 to 60 with active or convalescent COVID-19. The sample consisted of peripheral blood. The CDR3 sequence: CASSRSGDRDTEAFF. CDR3 sequence (DNA): TGTGCCAGCAGCCGAAGCGGGGACAGGGACACTGAAGCTTTCTTT.